The clone carrying this T cell receptor beta chain was recorded many times. Then a second PCR, running about 7 to 11 cycles, was carried out with a sample-barcoded 5' primer and a J-beta primer mix. TCRdb itself ran the 5' RACE reads through MiXCR, one entry per CDR3 protein. The repertoire holds roughly 700,000 distinct CDR3 sequences, with roughly 50% as singletons. This sample was taken from a study of blood T cells in healthy people across ages. Germline values: CDR1 SGHTA, CDR2 FQGTGA. This CDR3 has 13 amino acids. V lost 3 bases and J lost 6, with 12 bases in between. The chain uses TRBV7-3 and TRBJ2-7; possibly TRBD1 for D (6 bases). The sequencing sample was made of blood. This TCR was recovered from an older woman in good health. This chain's CDR3 is CASSFSGGVEQYF. Here the CDR3 DNA reads TGTGCCAGCAGCTTCAGTGGGGGCGTCGAGCAGTACTTC. Supplemented by reference TRBV7-3 and TRBJ2-7, the full variable domain reads GAGVSQTPSNKVTEKGKYVELRCDPISGHTALYWYRQSLGQGPEFLIYFQGTGAADDSGLPNDRFFAVRPEGSVSTLKIQRTERGDSAVYLCASSFSGGVEQYFGPGTRLTVT.